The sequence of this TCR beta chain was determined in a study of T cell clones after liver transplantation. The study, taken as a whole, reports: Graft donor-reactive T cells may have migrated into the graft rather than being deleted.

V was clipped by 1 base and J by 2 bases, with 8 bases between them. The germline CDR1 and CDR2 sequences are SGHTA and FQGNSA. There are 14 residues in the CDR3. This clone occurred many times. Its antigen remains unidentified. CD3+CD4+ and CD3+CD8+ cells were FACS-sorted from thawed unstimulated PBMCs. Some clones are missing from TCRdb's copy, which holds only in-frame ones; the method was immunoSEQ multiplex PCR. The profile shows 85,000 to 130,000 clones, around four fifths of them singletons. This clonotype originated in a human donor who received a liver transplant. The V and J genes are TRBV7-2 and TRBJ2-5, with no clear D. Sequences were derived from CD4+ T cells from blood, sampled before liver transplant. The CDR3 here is CASSLVASQETQYF. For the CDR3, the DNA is TGTGCCAGCAGCTTAGTCGCTAGTCAAGAGACCCAGTACTTC. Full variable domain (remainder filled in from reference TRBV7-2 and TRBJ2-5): GAGVSQSPSNKVTEKGKDVELRCDPISGHTALYWYRQSLGQGLEFLIYFQGNSAPDKSGLPSDRFSAERTGGSVSTLTIQRTQQEDSAVYLCASSLVASQETQYFGPGTRLLVL.